Listed here are 21 T cell receptor beta chains from one sample, sequenced in a study of blood T cell repertoires in COVID-19. The protocol was immunoSEQ multiplex PCR, while the TCRdb copy is restricted to in-frame clones and leaves out a portion. Among 250,000 to 350,000 clones listed, around 85% were seen once. The sequencing input was peripheral blood. All receptors derive from a human donor with COVID-19, enrolled during active disease. The donor label of this sample is uncertain.

This sequence joins TRBV4-2 and TRBJ2-1; a possible D gene is TRBD2 (5 bases). CDR1 and CDR2 from the germline V gene are LGHNA and YNFKEQ. The CDR3 has 14 amino acids. V was shortened by 6 bases and J by 5 bases, with 14 bases between the two germline ends. The CDR3 nucleotides read TGTGCCAGCAGAAACGCGGGCGGAGACAATGAGCAGTTCTTC. Amino acid sequence: CASRNAGGDNEQFF.

This chain connects TRBV6-5 to TRBJ2-1; 9 bases line up with TRBD1. Trimming removed 2 bases from V and 8 bases from J; junction bases left unmatched: 4. CDR1 MNHEY and CDR2 SVGAGI come from the germline V gene. The length of the CDR3 is 14 residues. The CDR3 bases are TGTGCCAGCAGTTACCCGGGACAGGGATATGAGCAGTTCTTC. Translation: CASSYPGQGYEQFF.

This clone was seen more than once but under ten times. J is TRBJ2-2 and V is TRBV28, with D maybe TRBD1 (5 bases). From germline, CDR1 is MDHEN and CDR2 SYDVKM. The germline V and J ends were trimmed by 0 bases and 5 bases, with 22 bases remaining between them. This CDR3 is 19 amino acids long. This CDR3 is CASSLCATELLRVTGELFF. CDR3 nucleotides: TGTGCCAGCAGTTTATGCGCGACAGAGCTTCTAAGAGTAACCGGGGAGCTGTTTTTT. Full variable domain (rest looked up from reference TRBV28 and TRBJ2-2): DVKVTQSSRYLVKRTGEKVFLECVQDMDHENMFWYRQDPGLGLRLIYFSYDVKMKEKGDIPEGYSVSREKKERFSLILESASTNQTSMYLCASSLCATELLRVTGELFFGEGSRLTVL.

The V call is TRBV2, the J call TRBJ2-7; the D gene is possibly TRBD1 (6 bases). The V gene lost 6 bases and the J gene lost 0 bases, with 15 bases spanning the gap. Germline CDR1 reads SNHLY; CDR2 reads FYNNEI. The CDR3 extends over 15 amino acids. CDR3 coding DNA: TGTGCCAGCAGCGCCACAGGGTTTAGCTCCTACGAGCAGTACTTC. Protein sequence: CASSATGFSSYEQYF.

The V and J genes are TRBV19 and TRBJ1-3; possibly TRBD1 for D (6 bases). Trimming shortened V by 5 bases and J by 0 bases, and 17 bases separated the two germline ends. CDR1 LNHDA and CDR2 SQIVND come from the germline V gene (reference sequence). The CDR3 loop spans 17 amino acids. This chain's CDR3 is CASSFTGQHTSGNTIYF. CDR3 DNA sequence: TGTGCCAGTAGTTTCACAGGACAGCACACCTCTGGAAACACCATATATTTT.

This sequence joins TRBV5-1 and TRBJ1-5; TRBD1 might be the D (6 bases). V was cut by 4 bases and J by 2 bases, with 16 bases left in between. The CDR3 sequence is 16 residues long. Germline V CDR1 and CDR2: SGHRS, YFSETQ. The DNA for the CDR3 is TGCGCCAGCAGCCCGACTGGGGGGGCCGGCAATCAGCCCCAGCATTTT. Encoded protein: CASSPTGGAGNQPQHF. Combining the CDR3 with reference TRBV5-1 and TRBJ1-5 gives the whole variable domain KAGVTQTPRYLIKTRGQQVTLSCSPISGHRSVSWYQQTPGQGLQFLFEYFSETQRNKGNFPGRFSGRQFSNSRSEMNVSTLELGDSALYLCASSPTGGAGNQPQHFGDGTRLSIL.

J is TRBJ2-7 and V is TRBV9; D gene uncertain. Germline V gene sequence: CDR1 SGDLS, CDR2 YYNGEE. The CDR3 runs to 14 residues. Trimming took 5 bases from V and 0 from J, leaving 12 bases between them. Written as DNA, the CDR3 is TGTGCCAGCAGTATTTCGACTCCCTCCTACGAGCAGTACTTC. Protein: CASSISTPSYEQYF.

The chain has TRBV7-3 and TRBJ1-1; a weak D match, TRBD1 (6 bases). CDR1 is SGHTA and CDR2 is FQGTGA in the germline V gene. The CDR3 extends over 13 amino acids. Trimming shortened V by 2 bases and J by 4 bases, and 8 bases separated the two germline ends. CDR3 bases: TGTGCCAGCAGCTTACAGGGGACCACTGAAGCTTTCTTT. It translates to CASSLQGTTEAFF.

The V gene is TRBV4-3, the J gene TRBJ1-4; a weak D match, TRBD1 (5 bases). Trimming stripped 0 bases from V and 7 bases from J, with 12 bases between. The CDR3 sequence is 15 residues long. Per the germline V gene, CDR1 is LGHNA and CDR2 is YSLEER. This CDR3 is CASSQDLTGSEKLFF. In DNA form, the CDR3 reads TGCGCCAGCAGCCAAGATCTAACAGGTTCTGAAAAACTGTTTTTT.

The genes are TRBV2 and TRBJ2-3; 10 nucleotides line up with TRBD1. The V gene end was trimmed by 3 bases and the J gene end by 0 bases; junction bases not matched to a gene: 15. CDR1 and CDR2 from the germline V gene are SNHLY and FYNNEI. The CDR3 runs to 20 residues. CDR3 loop: CASSERTGGFFGASTDTQYF. The CDR3 DNA follows: TGTGCCAGCAGTGAGAGGACAGGGGGTTTTTTCGGGGCTAGCACAGATACGCAGTATTTT.

The chain combines TRBV29-1 with TRBJ1-1, with D possibly being TRBD1 (5 bases). Per germline, CDR1 SQVTM and CDR2 ANQGSEA. Deletions cut 3 bases from V and 10 bases from J, with 12 bases between. The CDR3 consists of 11 residues. The CDR3 coding sequence is TGCAGCGTTGAGAAGACAGCCGGAGCTTTCTTT. This translates into CSVEKTAGAFF.

Only a few counts were recorded for this clone. The chain joins TRBV28 to TRBJ2-2, with D perhaps TRBD1 (7 bases). The V gene's germline CDR1 is MDHEN and CDR2 SYDVKM. The germline V and J ends were trimmed by 1 base and 6 bases, with 27 bases remaining between them. This CDR3 spans 20 amino acids. For the CDR3, the DNA is TGTGCCAGCAGTTTATTTTCTGGACAGGAGGGTCTTGTTATCGCCGGGGAGCTGTTTTTT. It translates to CASSLFSGQEGLVIAGELFF.

This chain uses TRBV30 with TRBJ1-2; D not resolved. The CDR3 sequence is 13 residues long. Trimming cost V 0 bases and J 3 bases, with 8 bases left between them. The germline V gene has CDR1 GTSNPN and CDR2 SVGIG (reference sequence). The CDR3 sequence is CAWSVRADYGYTF. The CDR3 DNA is TGTGCCTGGAGTGTGCGGGCCGACTATGGCTACACCTTC. The full variable domain, its missing parts supplied by reference TRBV30 and TRBJ1-2, is SQTIHQWPATLVQPVGSPLSLECTVEGTSNPNLYWYRQAAGRGLQLLFYSVGIGQISSEVPQNLSASRPQDRQFILSSKKLLLSDSGFYLCAWSVRADYGYTFGSGTRLTVV.

Here the CDR3 reads CASSGDRGVNTEAFF. The CDR3, as DNA: TGTGCCAGCAGCGGAGACAGGGGGGTGAACACTGAAGCTTTCTTT. The chain has TRBV2 and TRBJ1-1; 9 nucleotides agree with TRBD1. The germline V gene encodes CDR1 SNHLY and CDR2 FYNNEI. The CDR3 is 15 amino acids. The trim removed 6 bases at V and 0 bases at J, leaving 5 bases unmatched.

V usage is TRBV7-2 and J usage is TRBJ2-2, with D possibly being TRBD1 (5 bases). Germline V gene sequence: CDR1 SGHTA, CDR2 FQGNSA. This CDR3 region has 15 residues. V lost 1 base and J lost 0, with 6 bases in between. The CDR3: CASSLEGPNTGELFF. The CDR3 nucleotides are TGTGCCAGCAGCTTAGAGGGGCCGAACACCGGGGAGCTGTTTTTT.

This chain links TRBV19 with TRBJ1-1, with D unresolved. CDR1 is LNHDA and CDR2 is SQIVND in the germline V gene (reference sequence). CDR3 size: 14 residues. The ends were cut back, 7 bases at V and 1 base at J, with 13 bases in the middle. CDR3 DNA sequence: TGTGCCAGTACCCTGGGCATTGGGAACACTGAAGCTTTCTTT. It translates to CASTLGIGNTEAFF.

The chain recombines TRBV6-5 with TRBJ1-5; possible D gene TRBD1, 5 bases. The CDR3 has 14 amino acids. The germline CDR1 and CDR2 sequences are MNHEY and SVGAGI. Between the trimmed V and J ends, which lost 6 bases and 4 bases, there was a span of 13 bases. Here the CDR3 DNA reads TGTGCCAGCAGGCAAACAGGAGAGAATCAGCCCCAGCATTTT. Its protein product is CASRQTGENQPQHF.

The chain carries TRBV5-1 and TRBJ2-1; no reliable D call. CDR3 length: 15 residues. From germline, CDR1 is SGHRS and CDR2 YFSETQ. The ends were cut back, 2 bases at V and 0 bases at J, with 9 bases in the middle. The CDR3 here is CASSFGGSSYNEQFF. The CDR3 nucleotides are TGCGCCAGCAGCTTTGGCGGAAGCTCCTACAATGAGCAGTTCTTC.

The V and J genes are TRBV28 and TRBJ1-5; a weak D match, TRBD1 (5 bases). The CDR3 extends over 16 amino acids. V lost 5 bases to trimming and J lost 0 bases, with 14 bases between them. The germline V gene encodes CDR1 MDHEN and CDR2 SYDVKM. The CDR3 DNA reads TGTGCCAGCAGTCCCTCGGGGGTCTATAGCAATCAGCCCCAGCATTTT. Protein product: CASSPSGVYSNQPQHF.

The chain employs TRBV6-5 and TRBJ1-1; D is uncertain. The CDR3 totals 15 residues. Trimming left V 0 bases short and J 1 base short, with 9 bases between. CDR1 MNHEY and CDR2 SVGAGI come from the germline V gene. In DNA form, the CDR3 reads TGTGCCAGCAGTTACTCCCAGGTTCCGAACACTGAAGCTTTCTTT. Its translation is CASSYSQVPNTEAFF.

The chain carries TRBV6-5 and TRBJ1-4; 10 bases are shared with TRBD1. This CDR3 region has 15 residues. From germline, CDR1 is MNHEY and CDR2 SVGAGI. V shed 6 bases, J shed 6 bases, and the junction held 7 bases outside the gene matches. The CDR3: CASRDNGQGDEKLFF. The CDR3 nucleotides are TGTGCCAGCAGAGATAACGGACAGGGGGATGAAAAACTGTTTTTT.